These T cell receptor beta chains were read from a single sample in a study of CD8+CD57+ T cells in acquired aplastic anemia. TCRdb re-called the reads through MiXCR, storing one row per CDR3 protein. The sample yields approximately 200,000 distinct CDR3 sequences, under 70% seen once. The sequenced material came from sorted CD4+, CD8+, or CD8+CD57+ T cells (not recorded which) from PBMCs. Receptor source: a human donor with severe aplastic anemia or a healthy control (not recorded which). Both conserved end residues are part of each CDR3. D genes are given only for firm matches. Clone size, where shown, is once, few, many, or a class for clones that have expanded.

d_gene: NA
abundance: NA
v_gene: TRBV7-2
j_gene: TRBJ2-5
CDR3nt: TGTGCCAGCAGCTTAGCTAAGGGGGGGAGGGAGACCCAGTACTTC
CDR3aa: CASSLAKGGRETQYF

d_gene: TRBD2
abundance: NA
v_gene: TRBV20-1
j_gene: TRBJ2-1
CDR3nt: TGCAGTGCTAGCGAGCGGGGGTCCTACAATGAGCAGTTCTTC
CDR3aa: CSASERGSYNEQFF

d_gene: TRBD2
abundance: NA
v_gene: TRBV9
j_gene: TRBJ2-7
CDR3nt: TGTGCCAGCAGTGCGACTAGCGGGAGCTCCTACGAGCAGTACTTC
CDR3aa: CASSATSGSSYEQYF

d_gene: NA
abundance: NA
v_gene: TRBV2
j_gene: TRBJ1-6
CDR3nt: TGTGCCAGCCGGGGATATTCACCCCTCCACTTT
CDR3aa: CASRGYSPLHF

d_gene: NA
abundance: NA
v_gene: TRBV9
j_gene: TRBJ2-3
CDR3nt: TGTGCCAGCAGCCCGAGTTACTCCTCGGGCACAGATACGCAGTATTTT
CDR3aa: CASSPSYSSGTDTQYF

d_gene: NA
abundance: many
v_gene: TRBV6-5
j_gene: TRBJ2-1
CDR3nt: TGTGCCAGCAGAGTCCAGGGTTCCTACAATGAGCAGTTCTTC
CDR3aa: CASRVQGSYNEQFF

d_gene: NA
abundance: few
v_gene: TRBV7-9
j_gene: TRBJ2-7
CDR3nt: TGTGCCAGCAGCTTAGTCCGGGACGCGCTGTACTTC
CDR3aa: CASSLVRDALYF

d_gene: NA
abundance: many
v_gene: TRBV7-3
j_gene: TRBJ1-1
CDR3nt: TGTGCCAGCAGCTTATTGCGGGGGAAGAACACTGAAGCTTTCTTT
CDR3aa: CASSLLRGKNTEAFF

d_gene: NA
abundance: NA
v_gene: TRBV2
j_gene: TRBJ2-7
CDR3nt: TGTGCCAGCAGTGCTTGGTCAAGCTCCTACGAGCAGTACTTC
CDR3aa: CASSAWSSSYEQYF

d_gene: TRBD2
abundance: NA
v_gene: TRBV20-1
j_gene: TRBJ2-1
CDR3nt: TGCAGTGCTCCGACTACAGCGGGAGCTTACAATGAGCAGTTCTTC
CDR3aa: CSAPTTAGAYNEQFF

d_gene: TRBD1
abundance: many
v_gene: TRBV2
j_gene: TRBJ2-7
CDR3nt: TGTGCCAGCAGTTCACTCTTACGGGACAGTTCGGGGCGCTTCTACGAGCAGTACTTC
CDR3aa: CASSSLLRDSSGRFYEQYF

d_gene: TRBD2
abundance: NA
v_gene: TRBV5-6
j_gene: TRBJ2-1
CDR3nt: TGTGCCAGCAGCTTGGCCTGGCTAGCGGGAGACAATGAGCAGTTCTTC
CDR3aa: CASSLAWLAGDNEQFF

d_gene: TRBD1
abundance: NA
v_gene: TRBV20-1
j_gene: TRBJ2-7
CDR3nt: TGCAGTGCACAAATGGACAGGGGCCAGCAGTACTTC
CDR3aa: CSAQMDRGQQYF

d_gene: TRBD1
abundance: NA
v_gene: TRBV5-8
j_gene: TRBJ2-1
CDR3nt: TGTGCCAGCAGCCCGCAGGGGGCGCCCTACAATGAGCAGTTCTTC
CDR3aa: CASSPQGAPYNEQFF

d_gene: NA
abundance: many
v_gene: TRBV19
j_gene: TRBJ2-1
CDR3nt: TGTGCCAGTAATTTTCTAGGGGCCTACAATGAGCAGTTCTTC
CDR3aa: CASNFLGAYNEQFF

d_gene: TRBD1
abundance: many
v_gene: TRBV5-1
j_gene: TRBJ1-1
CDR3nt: TGCGCCAGCAGCATCACCCGACAGGGGCTAAGTCGGAACACTGAAGCTTTCTTT
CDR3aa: CASSITRQGLSRNTEAFF

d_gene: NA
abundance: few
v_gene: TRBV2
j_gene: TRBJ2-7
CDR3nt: TGTGCCAGCAGGGTAGCGGACCGGACCTACGAGCAGTACTTC
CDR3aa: CASRVADRTYEQYF

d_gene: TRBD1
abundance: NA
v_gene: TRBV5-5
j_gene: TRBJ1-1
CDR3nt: TGTGCCAGCAGCTTCCGAGGGACAGGGAGCACTGAAGCTTTCTTT
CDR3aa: CASSFRGTGSTEAFF

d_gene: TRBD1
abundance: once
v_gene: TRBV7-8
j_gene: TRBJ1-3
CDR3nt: TGTGCCAGCAGCCAGACAGGGATCTCTGGAAACACCATATATTTT
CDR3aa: CASSQTGISGNTIYF

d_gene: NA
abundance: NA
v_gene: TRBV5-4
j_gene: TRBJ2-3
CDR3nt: TGTGCCAGCAGCGCCCTTGGGGGGTTCACAGATACGCAGTATTTT
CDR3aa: CASSALGGFTDTQYF

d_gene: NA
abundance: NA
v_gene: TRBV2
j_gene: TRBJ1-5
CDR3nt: TGTGCCAGCCTGGGAGGGACGGGCGGCAATCAGCCCCAGCATTTT
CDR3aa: CASLGGTGGNQPQHF

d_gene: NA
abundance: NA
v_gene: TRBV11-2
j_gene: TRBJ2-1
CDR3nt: TGTGCCAGCAGACAAGAAGGCCTTCGTTTGCAGGGGACCTACAATGAGCAGTTCTTC
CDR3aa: CASRQEGLRLQGTYNEQFF

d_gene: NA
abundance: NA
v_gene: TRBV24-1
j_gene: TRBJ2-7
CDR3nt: TGTGCCACCAGTGATTTGAGGAGCGGGTCCTACGAGCAGTACTTC
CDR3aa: CATSDLRSGSYEQYF

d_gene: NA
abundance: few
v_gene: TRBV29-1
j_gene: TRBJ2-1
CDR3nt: TGCAGCGTTCCCGAACTTAGCTCCTACAATGAGCAGTTCTTC
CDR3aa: CSVPELSSYNEQFF

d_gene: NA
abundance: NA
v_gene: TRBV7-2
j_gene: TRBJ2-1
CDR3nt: TGTGCCAGCAGCTTAGTAGAGAGGGGGAATGAGCAGTTCTTC
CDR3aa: CASSLVERGNEQFF

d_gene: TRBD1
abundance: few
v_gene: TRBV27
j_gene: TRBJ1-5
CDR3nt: TGTGCCAGCAGTCTGACAGGGGGCGGGCAGCCCCAGCATTTT
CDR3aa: CASSLTGGGQPQHF

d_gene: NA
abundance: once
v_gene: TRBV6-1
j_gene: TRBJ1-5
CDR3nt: TGTGCCAGCAGTGAAGACGAGGGTAGGATGAATCAGCCCCAGCATTTT
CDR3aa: CASSEDEGRMNQPQHF